This T cell receptor (beta chain) stems from a study of blood T cells in healthy people across ages (dated by TCRdb to between 2014 and 2017). About the full investigation: In model experiments, template switching captured roughly one uniquely barcoded TCR beta cDNA molecule for every two T cells. The study measured age-related changes in TCR beta repertoire diversity using deep sequencing normalized with unique cDNA molecular identifiers. The donors were split into four age groups: young (average around 15 years), middle-aged (39), aged (approximately 60) and long-lived (over 80). To avoid experimental bias, donors of different ages were spread randomly across the sequencing lanes. For two donors (one aged 18 to 29 and one aged 80 or older), the study analyzed two additional independent replicas of 1 million unique cDNA reads from the same blood draw. What the authors observed across the whole study: Bulk unsorted PBMC profiling prevented conclusive comparison of naive and antigen-experienced compartments. Estimates of total diversity based on one million sequenced T cells were considered lower bounds and underestimates. Compared with the aged group, the long-lived group had more naive CD4+ T cells, fewer expanded clones and increased TCR diversity, a pattern suggesting age selection. Donor CMV infection status was unknown, potentially confounding age-related changes in expanded clonotypes. Observed TCR beta diversity correlated strongly with the percentage of naive T cells measured by flow cytometry. As age increased, observed TCR beta diversity per million T cells dropped in a roughly linear way, and a significant reduction was already evident by age about 40.

Systemically healthy Caucasian individuals from Russia, some 36 in total and aged about 6 to 95 years, were included as donors. Each donor gave ten milliliters of peripheral blood, drawn into EDTA-treated Vacutainer tubes. Ficoll-Paque density-gradient centrifugation was used to isolate PBMCs, with at least 7 million per sample. Trizol reagent was used to extract total RNA from the PBMCs, yielding at least 5 micrograms per sample. Naive CD45RAhigh/CD27high T cell percentages were measured by flow cytometry on a PBMC aliquot from every donor. This clonotype appeared many times. Its specific antigen is unknown. Per-base qualities were not stored, and no clone one base away is much larger. Library creation used 5' RACE. The run used an Illumina HiSeq 2500. A second PCR of about 7 to 12 cycles was run with a J-beta primer mix and a sample-barcoded 5' primer. A template-switch 5' adaptor carrying 12 random nucleotides introduced a unique molecular identifier onto each TCR beta cDNA molecule. Each sample yielded at least 3 million CDR3-containing paired-end reads. First-strand cDNA synthesis was performed from all RNA using the Mint cDNA synthesis kit, with priming by a TRBC-specific oligonucleotide. Following uracil-DNA glycosylase treatment, all cDNA underwent a first 18-cycle PCR with the universal primers M1SS and BC2_uni_R. The published analysis was carried out like this. Normalization of each sample was performed by random selection of 1 million high-quality reads, each carrying a distinct molecular identifier. Instead of being binned into consensus sequences, reads with shared molecular identifiers were discarded. MiTCR, run with a Q25 quality threshold and the strictest error-elimination algorithm, handled CDR3 identification, clonotype clustering and error correction. A nonparametric unseen species model with Euler transformation was used to estimate lower-bound total TCR beta diversity. TCRdb reanalyzed the raw reads on its own, using fastp at Q25 for trimming and MiXCR for clone calling, and kept in-frame beta chains. Merged by CDR3 protein, the rows form single entries marked with the most common genes and DNA. TCRdb assigned the V and J calls; the authors' analysis was not used. The table for this sample lists 1 million to 1.2 million distinct CDR3 sequences; 35% to 40% of them were counted only once. The top ten hold about an eighth of the sample.

Counted from cysteine to phenylalanine, this CDR3 has 13 amino acids. The sequence is cut down to CDR3 DNA, 39 bases in frame from base 1. Deletion took 3 bases off V and 7 bases off J, with a span of 12 bases between the germline ends. The receptor was derived from a man aged 18 to 30 in good health. Sequencing was done on a sample of blood. In this chain, TRBV12-3 or TRBV12-4 is recombined with TRBJ1-2; no confident D gene assignment can be made. The CDR3: CASSFSPGSGYTF. The nucleotide sequence reads as follows: TGTGCCAGCAGTTTTAGTCCGGGGTCTGGCTACACCTTC.